The 2 T cell receptor beta chains below come from one sample, sequenced in a study of shared clonotypes between healthy human individuals. TCRdb's copy holds only in-frame clones and misses some; the assay was immunoSEQ multiplex PCR. This sample has some 1.5 million clones, with approximately 96% found just once. The sequenced sample consisted of naive CD4+ T cells sorted from blood. Subset indicated: CD45RA+ positively selected. These receptors originate from a man under 40 in good health.

The chain joins TRBV29-1 to TRBJ2-1; 8 bases are shared with TRBD2. CDR3 size: 16 residues. Germline V gene sequence: CDR1 SQVTM, CDR2 ANQGSEA. The junction had 18 bases not matched to a gene; V was cut back by 8 bases and J by 6 bases. Here the CDR3 reads CSLCPPGLVPINEQFF. CDR3 nucleotide sequence: TGCAGCCTTTGCCCCCCGGGACTAGTCCCCATCAATGAGCAGTTCTTC.

The chain couples TRBV29-1 to TRBJ1-1; weak D call: TRBD1 (6 bases). The germline V and J ends were trimmed by 7 bases and 3 bases, with 21 bases remaining between them. CDR3 size: 15 residues. Germline CDR1 is SQVTM and CDR2 is ANQGSEA. CDR3: CSGGTPKGGYTEAFF. CDR3 coding DNA: TGCAGCGGGGGGACACCCAAAGGGGGTTACACTGAAGCTTTCTTT.